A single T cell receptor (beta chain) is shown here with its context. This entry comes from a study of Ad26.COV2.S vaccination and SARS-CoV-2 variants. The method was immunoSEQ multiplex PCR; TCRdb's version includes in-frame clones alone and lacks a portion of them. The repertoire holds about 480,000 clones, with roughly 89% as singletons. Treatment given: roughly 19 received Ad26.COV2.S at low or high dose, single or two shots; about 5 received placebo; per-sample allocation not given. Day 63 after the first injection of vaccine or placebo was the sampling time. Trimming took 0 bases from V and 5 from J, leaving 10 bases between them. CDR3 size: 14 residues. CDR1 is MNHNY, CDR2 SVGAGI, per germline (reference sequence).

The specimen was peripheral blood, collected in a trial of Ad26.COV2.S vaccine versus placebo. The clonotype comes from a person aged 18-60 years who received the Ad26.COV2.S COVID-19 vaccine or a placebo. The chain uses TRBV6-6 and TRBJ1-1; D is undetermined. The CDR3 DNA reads TGTGCCAGCAGTTACTCGAGCGGGATAACTGAAGCTTTCTTT. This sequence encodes CASSYSSGITEAFF.